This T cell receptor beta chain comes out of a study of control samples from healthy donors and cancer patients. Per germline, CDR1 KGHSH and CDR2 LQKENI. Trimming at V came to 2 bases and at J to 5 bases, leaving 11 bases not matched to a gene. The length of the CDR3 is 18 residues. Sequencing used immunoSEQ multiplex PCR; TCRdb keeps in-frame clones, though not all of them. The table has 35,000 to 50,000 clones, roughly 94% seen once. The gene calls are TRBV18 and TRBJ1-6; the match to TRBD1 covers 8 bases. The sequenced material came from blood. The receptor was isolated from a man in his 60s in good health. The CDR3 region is CASSPTQAGGFDNSPLHF. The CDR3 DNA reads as TGTGCCAGCTCACCAACGCAGGCAGGGGGCTTTGATAATTCACCCCTCCACTTT.